This T cell receptor (beta chain) was documented in a study of PD-L1 blockade in urothelial cancer. Study context: The study recovered a median of 141,255 T cells per blood sample.

CDR1 MGHDK and CDR2 SYGVNS come from the germline V gene. The V and J ends lost 3 bases and 7 bases respectively, with 7 bases between them. The CDR3 consists of 12 residues. Clones were read by immunoSEQ multiplex PCR, and TCRdb kept only the in-frame ones, dropping some. This sample yields under 50,000 clones, of which about nine tenths are seen a single time; about 11% belongs to the top ten. Indicated time point: pretreatment peripheral blood. Diagnoses among patients were locally advanced or metastatic urothelial carcinoma. This TCR came from a woman aged 55-70 years with urothelial cancer. The V gene is TRBV25-1, the J gene TRBJ1-5; D is uncertain. Sequencing used PBMCs, obtained around atezolizumab (anti-PD-L1) treatment. CDR3 nucleotide sequence: TGTGCCAGCAGTGAGAGTTTCCAGCCCCAGCATTTT. It translates to CASSESFQPQHF. Looking up the rest from reference TRBV25-1 and TRBJ1-5 gives the full variable domain: EADIYQTPRYLVIGTGKKITLECSQTMGHDKMYWYQQDPGMELHLIHYSYGVNSTEKGDLSSESTVSRIRTEHFPLTLESARPSHTSQYLCASSESFQPQHFGDGTRLSIL.